Listed below are T cell receptor beta chains from one sample, sequenced in a study of cytomegalovirus exposure and HLA in healthy donors. Assay used: immunoSEQ multiplex PCR; TCRdb lists only in-frame clones, some missing. The data contain around 150,000 clones, roughly 70% of them singletons. The source material was PBMCs. These receptors all come from a human donor in good health. Each CDR3 is given with its conserved first and last residue. D genes are given only for firm matches. Where a row states a size, it is once, few, many or the class of an expanded clone; other rows omit it.

size	V	D	J	CDR3	DNA
NA	TRBV28	NA	TRBJ2-7	CASSPPLKPYEQYF	TGTGCCAGCAGTCCCCCTCTGAAACCCTACGAGCAGTACTTC
NA	TRBV6-6	NA	TRBJ2-7	CASSYIQGPSSYEQYF	TGTGCCAGCAGTTACATACAGGGTCCAAGCTCCTACGAGCAGTACTTC
few	TRBV18	NA	TRBJ1-1	CASSSNRPPSAEAFF	TGTGCCAGCTCAAGCAACAGGCCCCCGAGCGCTGAAGCTTTCTTT
NA	TRBV27	NA	TRBJ2-1	CASSGTFYNEQFF	TGTGCCAGCAGTGGGACATTTTACAATGAGCAGTTCTTC
few	TRBV5-1	TRBD1	TRBJ2-7	CASSLGTGGMYEQYF	TGCGCCAGCAGCTTGGGGACAGGGGGTATGTACGAGCAGTACTTC
NA	TRBV7-2	NA	TRBJ1-2	CASSLVADYGYTF	TGTGCCAGCAGCTTAGTGGCGGACTATGGCTACACCTTC
once	TRBV28	TRBD1	TRBJ1-1	CASTIDRVTEAFF	TGTGCCAGCACCATAGACAGGGTCACTGAAGCTTTCTTT
NA	TRBV10-1	TRBD1	TRBJ2-5	CASTIKDRGQYF	TGCGCCAGCACTATAAAGGACAGGGGGCAGTACTTC
NA	TRBV4-1	TRBD2	TRBJ2-3	CASSQGRASGRSNTQYF	TGCGCCAGCAGCCAAGGGAGGGCTAGCGGGAGATCAAATACGCAGTATTTT
NA	TRBV10-3	TRBD1	TRBJ2-2	CAISESAGGLSRELFF	TGTGCCATCAGTGAGTCGGCAGGGGGCCTCTCAAGGGAGCTGTTTTTT
NA	TRBV28	NA	TRBJ2-7	CASSLSPSPYEQYF	TGTGCCAGCAGTTTAAGCCCTAGCCCATACGAGCAGTACTTC
NA	TRBV6-5	NA	TRBJ2-7	CASSYGGPVTYEQYF	TGTGCCAGCAGTTACGGCGGGCCCGTTACCTACGAGCAGTACTTC
once	TRBV15	NA	TRBJ1-2	CATSRETAGYTF	TGTGCCACCAGCAGAGAAACAGCCGGCTACACCTTC
NA	TRBV19	NA	TRBJ1-3	CASSTTAASSGNTIYF	TGTGCCAGTAGTACCACGGCAGCGAGCTCTGGAAACACCATATATTTT
NA	TRBV10-2	TRBD2	TRBJ2-1	CAGSSGGLAGNEQFF	TGCGCCGGTTCTAGCGGGGGGCTGGCGGGCAATGAGCAGTTCTTC
once	TRBV10-3	NA	TRBJ2-7	CAISEGGTDYEQYF	TGTGCCATCAGTGAGGGCGGGACGGACTACGAGCAGTACTTC
NA	TRBV13	TRBD1	TRBJ2-7	CASSPGTEPYEQYF	TGTGCCAGCAGCCCCGGGACAGAGCCCTACGAGCAGTACTTC
few	TRBV6-6	NA	TRBJ1-4	CASNDGIQNEKLFF	TGTGCCAGCAACGACGGGATTCAAAATGAAAAACTGTTTTTT
once	TRBV7-9	TRBD2	TRBJ2-1	CASSLGVGRAGGEQFF	TGTGCCAGCAGCTTAGGGGTCGGGAGGGCCGGAGGTGAGCAGTTCTTC
NA	TRBV6-6	TRBD2	TRBJ2-5	CASSTGGTRQETQYF	TGTGCCAGCAGTACGGGGGGGACGCGGCAAGAGACCCAGTACTTC
NA	TRBV2	TRBD1	TRBJ2-2	CASKGQGAGTGELFF	TGTGCCAGCAAGGGACAGGGGGCAGGCACCGGGGAGCTGTTTTTT
few	TRBV5-6	NA	TRBJ2-7	CASSGQGSSYEQYF	TGTGCCAGCAGCGGCCAGGGGAGCTCCTACGAGCAGTACTTC
NA	TRBV12-5	TRBD2	TRBJ2-1	CASGLVLAGESDNEQFF	TGTGCTAGTGGTTTGGTCTTAGCGGGAGAGTCGGACAATGAGCAGTTCTTC
once	TRBV27	NA	TRBJ1-5	CASSSSNTGARQPQHF	TGTGCCAGCAGTTCCAGCAATACAGGAGCCAGGCAGCCCCAGCATTTT
NA	TRBV5-1	NA	TRBJ2-7	CASSLEQGSFYEQYF	TGCGCCAGCAGCTTGGAACAGGGCAGTTTCTACGAGCAGTACTTC
few	TRBV2	TRBD1	TRBJ1-2	CAGDRNYGYTF	TGTGCCGGGGACAGGAACTATGGCTACACCTTC
NA	TRBV7-6	TRBD1	TRBJ2-7	CASSPQGAGYEQYF	TGTGCCAGCAGCCCCCAGGGGGCCGGGTACGAGCAGTACTTC
few	TRBV10-1	NA	TRBJ2-7	CASSPGQQTYEQYF	TGCGCCAGCTCCCCGGGACAACAAACCTACGAGCAGTACTTC
NA	TRBV18	TRBD1	TRBJ2-2	CASSPRQGINTGELFF	TGTGCCAGCTCACCTCGACAGGGGATCAACACCGGGGAGCTGTTTTTT
NA	TRBV4-1	TRBD2	TRBJ2-7	CASSLRGVGYEQYF	TGCGCCAGCAGCTTGCGGGGGGTCGGGTACGAGCAGTACTTC
few	TRBV4-1	TRBD2	TRBJ2-7	CASSQEESRTRGGYEQYF	TGCGCCAGCAGCCAAGAGGAATCCCGGACTAGAGGAGGGTACGAGCAGTACTTC
NA	TRBV19	TRBD1	TRBJ2-1	CASSMWGTGPYNEQFF	TGTGCCAGTAGTATGTGGGGGACAGGGCCGTACAATGAGCAGTTCTTC
NA	TRBV5-6	NA	TRBJ1-1	CASSLGGWRVNTEAFF	TGTGCCAGCAGCTTGGGAGGATGGAGGGTGAACACTGAAGCTTTCTTT
NA	TRBV6-1	NA	TRBJ1-2	CASSEGPDYYGYIF	TGTGCCAGCAGTGAAGGCCCGGATTACTATGGCTACATCTTC
few	TRBV2	TRBD2	TRBJ2-7	CASGLADSYEQYF	TGTGCCAGCGGACTAGCTGACTCCTACGAGCAGTACTTC
once	TRBV5-1	TRBD2	TRBJ2-5	CASSLPSGGQETQYF	TGCGCCAGCAGCTTACCTAGCGGAGGCCAAGAGACCCAGTACTTC
NA	TRBV28	NA	TRBJ2-7	CASSLLRVDNEQYF	TGTGCCAGCAGTTTACTCCGCGTGGACAACGAGCAGTACTTC
once	TRBV11-2	TRBD2	TRBJ2-5	CASSPRTAGVLGTQYF	TGTGCCAGCAGCCCCCGGACAGCGGGAGTGCTTGGGACCCAGTACTTC
NA	TRBV28	NA	TRBJ2-7	CATFRDSGSEYEQYF	TGTGCCACGTTCCGGGACTCGGGGTCGGAGTACGAGCAGTACTTC
NA	TRBV29-1	TRBD1	TRBJ2-7	CSVLDRGGFEQYF	TGCAGCGTCCTGGACAGGGGAGGATTCGAGCAGTACTTC
NA	TRBV19	TRBD2	TRBJ2-1	CASSIGTGRLATYEQFF	TGTGCCAGTAGTATAGGGACGGGGAGACTAGCGACGTATGAGCAGTTCTTC
NA	TRBV7-2	NA	TRBJ1-3	CASSLTRIGSSGNTIYF	TGTGCCAGCAGCTTAACTAGGATCGGAAGCTCTGGAAACACCATATATTTT
NA	TRBV7-2	NA	TRBJ2-7	CASSLAGAYEQYF	TGTGCCAGCAGCTTAGCAGGGGCCTACGAGCAGTACTTC
few	TRBV7-2	NA	TRBJ2-1	CASSQRRSGMEDEQFF	TGTGCCAGCAGTCAGAGGCGGAGCGGTATGGAGGATGAGCAGTTCTTC
NA	TRBV27	NA	TRBJ2-7	CASSPNSYEQYF	TGTGCCAGCAGCCCCAACTCGTACGAGCAGTACTTC
NA	TRBV2	TRBD2	TRBJ2-7	CASAGCSGRYEQYF	TGTGCCAGCGCGGGGTGTAGCGGGAGGTACGAGCAGTACTTC
NA	TRBV5-1	NA	TRBJ2-1	CASSEEAEQFF	TGCGCCAGCAGCGAGGAGGCTGAGCAGTTCTTC
NA	TRBV5-6	TRBD1	TRBJ2-5	CASSQTGGTETQYF	TGTGCCAGCAGCCAAACAGGGGGCACGGAGACCCAGTACTTC
NA	TRBV6-6	TRBD1	TRBJ1-1	CASSPWDRMNTEAFF	TGTGCCAGCAGTCCCTGGGACAGGATGAACACTGAAGCTTTCTTT
NA	TRBV4-1	NA	TRBJ2-2	CASTPLQDLNTGELFF	TGCGCCAGCACCCCCTTACAGGATCTGAACACCGGGGAGCTGTTTTTT
NA	TRBV29-1	TRBD2	TRBJ2-1	CSVEGHGGVDEQFF	TGCAGCGTTGAGGGACACGGGGGGGTGGATGAGCAGTTCTTC
few	TRBV28	NA	TRBJ1-2	CASSSGRDGYTF	TGTGCCAGCAGTTCGGGGAGAGATGGCTACACCTTC
NA	TRBV6-1	TRBD1	TRBJ2-7	CASSERQGGSYEQYF	TGTGCCAGCAGTGAACGACAGGGTGGGTCCTACGAGCAGTACTTC